One and the same sample provided the 32 T cell receptor beta chains below, sequenced in a study of metastatic and nonmetastatic thyroid tumors. Thyroid surgery had not been preceded by any treatment in any patient. TCRdb re-called clones from the PCR reads using MiXCR. The repertoire holds around 4,500 clones, with around 32% as singletons. Source material: adjacent normal tissue. The receptors shown here come from a male donor with papillary thyroid cancer or a benign thyroid nodule (not recorded which). Some clones in this sample may be carry-over from other donors' samples.

About this clone itself: The missing conserved phenylalanine or tryptophan at the end of this CDR3 makes a read error likely. This sequence joins TRBV11-3 and TRBJ1-2; D unclear. There are 14 residues in the CDR3. From germline, CDR1 is SGHNT and CDR2 YENEEA. V lost 5 bases and J 4 bases, leaving 14 bases between the germline ends. The DNA of the CDR3 is TGTGCCAGCAGCCAAGAGGCCTTGACCTATGGCTACACCTCC. This codes for CASSQEALTYGYTS.

The chain couples TRBV11-2 to TRBJ2-2, with D perhaps TRBD2 (5 bases). Germline loops: CDR1 SGHAT, CDR2 FQNNGV. This CDR3 has 17 residues. Trimming pared 1 base from V and 5 bases from J, leaving 17 bases between. The CDR3 spells CASSLGMFLRETGELFF. The CDR3, as DNA: TGTGCCAGCAGCTTAGGGATGTTTTTGAGGGAGACCGGGGAGCTGTTTTTT.

The chain uses TRBV20-1 and TRBJ2-1; no clear D. Deletions cut 0 bases from V and 1 base from J, with 7 bases between. From germline, CDR1 is DFQATT and CDR2 SNEGSKA (reference sequence). The CDR3 has 14 amino acids. CDR3 amino acids: CSARDWLSYNEQFF. CDR3 nucleotides: TGCAGTGCTAGAGATTGGCTATCCTACAATGAGCAGTTCTTC.

This clone is medium-sized (0.01 to 0.1%) within its sample. The gene calls are TRBV29-1 and TRBJ1-5; D is perhaps TRBD1 (6 bases). Germline CDR1 and CDR2: SQVTM and ANQGSEA. This CDR3 spans 13 amino acids. V was shortened by 3 bases and J by 6 bases, with 12 bases between the two germline ends. CDR3 in amino acids: CSVEEGVGQPQHF. The CDR3, as DNA: TGCAGCGTTGAGGAGGGGGTCGGTCAGCCCCAGCATTTT. Full variable domain (remainder filled in from reference TRBV29-1 and TRBJ1-5): SAVISQKPSRDICQRGTSLTIQCQVDSQVTMMFWYRQQPGQSLTLIATANQGSEATYESGFVIDKFPISRPNLTFSTLTVSNMSPEDSSIYLCSVEEGVGQPQHFGDGTRLSIL.

A few counts support this clone. V and J are TRBV29-1 and TRBJ1-1; D is possibly TRBD1 (5 bases). V gave up 3 bases and J gave up 3 bases, with 11 bases separating them. Germline lookup yields CDR1 SQVTM and CDR2 ANQGSEA. The CDR3 covers 13 residues. CDR3 nucleotide sequence: TGCAGCGTTGATCGGGGGTGGGACACTGAAGCTTTCTTT. Protein: CSVDRGWDTEAFF.

The CDR3 nucleotides read TGCAGTGCTAGAGTTAGGGACGGGAGGGGATACAATGAGCAGTTCTTC. The encoded protein is CSARVRDGRGYNEQFF. The genes are TRBV20-1 and TRBJ2-1, with 8 bases aligning to TRBD2. Germline loops: CDR1 DFQATT, CDR2 SNEGSKA (reference sequence). With 1 base clipped from V and 4 bases from J, the junction kept 9 bases outside the gene matches. This CDR3 region has 16 residues.

V gene TRBV30 combines with J gene TRBJ1-2, with 7 bases lining up with TRBD1. V dropped 1 base and J dropped 3; count of bases not matched to a gene: 5. The CDR3 extends over 14 amino acids. The germline V gene encodes CDR1 GTSNPN and CDR2 SVGIG (reference sequence). The CDR3 loop is CAWSGPGQYYGYTF. In DNA, the CDR3 is TGTGCCTGGAGTGGTCCGGGACAGTACTATGGCTACACCTTC.

The chain employs TRBV19 and TRBJ2-7; 9 positions match TRBD1. Germline V lookup: CDR1 LNHDA, CDR2 SQIVND (reference sequence). The ends lost 10 bases at V and 5 bases at J; junction bases unmatched: 15. The CDR3 contains 15 residues. CDR3 DNA sequence: TGTGCCACCCGCTCGCCGCGGGACAGGGTAAACGAGCAGTACTTC. Translation gives CATRSPRDRVNEQYF.

The rearrangement uses TRBV11-3 and TRBJ2-7; 10 bases line up with TRBD2. Looked up from germline, CDR1 is SGHNT and CDR2 is YENEEA. This CDR3 has 13 amino acids. J gave up 6 bases and V 6 bases, and 5 bases lay outside the gene matches. CDR3 in amino acids: CASRSAGGGEQYF. CDR3 nucleotide sequence: TGTGCCAGCAGATCAGCGGGAGGGGGCGAGCAGTACTTC.

The chain employs TRBV12-3 or TRBV12-4 and TRBJ2-2; 14 bases map to TRBD2. Trimming cost V 7 bases and J 8 bases; bases outside gene matches: 9. The CDR3 length is 16 residues. CDR3 loop: CASILGLAGEGGELFF. In DNA form, the CDR3 reads TGTGCCAGCATCCTGGGACTAGCGGGAGAGGGAGGGGAGCTGTTTTTT.

This clone was counted only a few times. The V gene is TRBV25-1, the J gene TRBJ1-4; D call uncertain. Trimming removed 2 bases from V and 6 bases from J, with 10 bases in between. This CDR3 has 14 residues. Germline CDR1 is MGHDK and CDR2 is SYGVNS. This chain's CDR3 is CASSEPRADEKLFF. The DNA of the CDR3 is TGTGCCAGCAGTGAACCCCGGGCAGATGAAAAACTGTTTTTT.

For this clone: With a much larger clone just one base away, this may be a read error. This chain connects TRBV28 to TRBJ2-7, with D unresolved. Germline lookup yields CDR1 MDHEN and CDR2 SYDVKM. The CDR3 totals 13 residues. The CDR3 is CASSDHTPYERYF. The CDR3 coding sequence is TGTGCCAGCAGTGACCACACACCCTACGAGCGGTACTTC.

The genes are TRBV3-1 and TRBJ1-6; 10 nucleotides line up with TRBD1. CDR3 length: 16 amino acids. Unmatched junction bases numbered 6, after V lost 3 bases and J lost 7 bases. Germline V gene sequence: CDR1 LGHDT, CDR2 YNNKEL (reference sequence). The CDR3 DNA reads as TGTGCCAGCAGCCACCCGGACAGGGGGGGCAATTCACCCCTCCACTTT. As protein: CASSHPDRGGNSPLHF.

In its sample, this clone was seen a few times. V gene TRBV27 combines with J gene TRBJ2-7; D is undetermined. The CDR3 has 12 residues. Germline values: CDR1 MNHEY, CDR2 SMNVEV (reference sequence). V dropped 8 bases and J dropped 0 bases, with 8 bases sitting between them. The CDR3, as DNA: TGTGCCAGCTTCTCCTCCTCCTACGAGCAGTACTTC. Translated: CASFSSSYEQYF.

This clone was found many times. This CDR3 reads CASSLGQGGTGELFF. For the CDR3, the DNA is TGTGCCAGCAGCTTAGGCCAGGGTGGGACCGGGGAGCTGTTTTTT. The J gene is TRBJ2-2, the V gene TRBV7-3; perhaps TRBD1 as D (5 bases). CDR1 and CDR2 from the germline V gene are SGHTA and FQGTGA. This CDR3 comprises 15 residues. The V and J ends lost 2 bases and 5 bases respectively, with 12 bases between them.

The chain employs TRBV4-2 and TRBJ2-3; 7 nucleotides align to TRBD2. Trimming removed 2 bases from V and 2 bases from J; junction bases left unmatched: 13. Germline CDR1 and CDR2: LGHNA and YNFKEQ. The CDR3 length is 18 residues. The CDR3 DNA reads as TGTGCCAGCAGCCAATCATATTCCCTAGCGGCCCACACAGATACGCAGTATTTT. Encoded protein: CASSQSYSLAAHTDTQYF.

The chain uses TRBV5-6 and TRBJ1-2; unclear D gene. The V end lost 6 bases, the J end lost 8 bases, and 17 bases lay between the germline ends. CDR1 is SGHDT and CDR2 is YYEEEE in the germline V gene. The CDR3 has 13 residues. The DNA of the CDR3 is TGTGCCAGCACCGCCAAAGGGCGGGGAGGCTACACCTTC. It encodes CASTAKGRGGYTF.

The V gene is TRBV11-2, the J gene TRBJ2-7, with unresolved D. This CDR3 has 15 residues. Deletions cut 2 bases from V and 0 bases from J, with 11 bases between. CDR1 is SGHAT, CDR2 FQNNGV, per germline. CDR3 nucleotides: TGTGCCAGCAGCTTACCGGGCAGGAGCTCCTACGAGCAGTACTTC. Protein sequence: CASSLPGRSSYEQYF. Using reference TRBV11-2 and TRBJ2-7 for the parts outside the CDR3, the full variable domain is EAGVAQSPRYKIIEKRQSVAFWCNPISGHATLYWYQQILGQGPKLLIQFQNNGVVDDSQLPKDRFSAERLKGVDSTLKIQPAKLEDSAVYLCASSLPGRSSYEQYFGPGTRLTVT.

A few counts support this clone. The V call is TRBV24-1, the J call TRBJ2-3, with D possibly matching TRBD1 (6 bases). Looked up from germline, CDR1 is KGHDR and CDR2 is SFDVKD. This CDR3 has 14 residues. V dropped 4 bases and J dropped 2 bases, with 9 bases sitting between them. The CDR3 DNA follows: TGTGCCACCAGTGACCACAGGGTCACAGATACGCAGTATTTT. It codes for CATSDHRVTDTQYF.

Relative to its sample, this clone is large (0.1 to 1%). The chain is built from TRBV10-3 and TRBJ2-7, with 9 bases aligning to TRBD2. Per the germline V gene, CDR1 is ENHRY and CDR2 is SYGVKD. The length of the CDR3 is 15 residues. Trimming cost V 4 bases and J 2 bases; bases outside gene matches: 6. The CDR3 reads CAISANSGGTYEQYF. DNA of the CDR3: TGTGCCATCAGTGCGAATAGCGGGGGAACCTACGAGCAGTACTTC.

The sample holds a few counts of this clone. V and J are TRBV6-2 or TRBV6-3 and TRBJ2-5, with D unclear. This CDR3 region has 15 residues. Looked up from germline, CDR1 is MNHEY and CDR2 is SVGEGT. The V end lost 8 bases, the J end lost 5 bases, and 21 bases lay between the germline ends. As DNA, the CDR3 is TGTGCCAGCGGCTTAGTGGTTTGGCAAGTGGAGACCCAGTACTTC. Amino acid sequence: CASGLVVWQVETQYF.

This clone is medium-sized within its sample. This sequence joins TRBV24-1 and TRBJ2-1, with D tentatively TRBD1 or TRBD2 (5 bases each). Trimming shortened V by 5 bases and J by 3 bases, and 10 bases separated the two germline ends. The CDR3 length is 14 residues. CDR1 is KGHDR and CDR2 is SFDVKD in the germline V gene. The CDR3 DNA follows: TGTGCCACCAGTGCTGGGGACGGCTACAATGAGCAGTTCTTC. It is translated as CATSAGDGYNEQFF.

This clone was detected a few times. The CDR3 bases are TGTGCCAGCACCGGACAGGGGATGTTTGACTCTGGGGCCAACGTCCTGACTTTC. Protein sequence: CASTGQGMFDSGANVLTF. The V call is TRBV6-5, the J call TRBJ2-6; 9 bases match TRBD1. Per germline, CDR1 MNHEY and CDR2 SVGAGI. The CDR3 runs to 18 residues. The J segment lost 0 bases and the V segment lost 7 bases, leaving 10 bases of the junction unmatched.

The chain employs TRBV10-2 and TRBJ2-3, with 8 bases aligning to TRBD1. This CDR3 has 14 amino acids. V shed 6 bases, J shed 3 bases, and the junction held 5 bases outside the gene matches. Germline V gene data show CDR1 as WSHSY and CDR2 as SAAADI. The CDR3 loop reads CASSGQGRTDTQYF. The CDR3 region has the DNA TGCGCCAGCAGCGGACAGGGTCGGACAGATACGCAGTATTTT.

Within the sample, this clone is large. The CDR3 DNA is TGTGCCAGCAGCCCCGGACAGGCTGGAAACACCATATATTTT. Translated: CASSPGQAGNTIYF. This chain links TRBV28 with TRBJ1-3; TRBD1 aligns across 7 bases. The CDR3 consists of 14 residues. Germline lookup yields CDR1 MDHEN and CDR2 SYDVKM. V gave up 6 bases and J gave up 2 bases; unmatched junction bases: 4. Full variable domain (outside the CDR3, taken from reference TRBV28 and TRBJ1-3): DVKVTQSSRYLVKRTGEKVFLECVQDMDHENMFWYRQDPGLGLRLIYFSYDVKMKEKGDIPEGYSVSREKKERFSLILESASTNQTSMYLCASSPGQAGNTIYFGEGSWLTVV.

By sample fraction, this clone is medium-sized. The chain is built from TRBV10-3 and TRBJ1-2; TRBD1 agrees at 12 bases. This CDR3 contains 15 residues. Losses at the gene ends were 2 bases for V and 5 bases for J; bases not matched to a gene: 3. Germline-derived CDR1 and CDR2 are ENHRY and SYGVKD. Here the CDR3 reads CAISEGTGGLYGYTF. In nucleotides, the CDR3 is TGTGCCATCAGTGAGGGGACAGGGGGCCTTTATGGCTACACCTTC.

The chain carries TRBV7-3 and TRBJ1-2, with D hard to call. The CDR3 has 12 amino acids. Germline-derived CDR1 and CDR2 are SGHTA and FQGTGA. The V end lost 3 bases, the J end lost 8 bases, and 10 bases lay between the germline ends. This CDR3 is CASSFRMRGYTF. The CDR3 nucleotides are TGTGCCAGCAGCTTCCGGATGAGAGGCTACACCTTC. The variable domain in full, with the rest retrieved from reference TRBV7-3 and TRBJ1-2, is GAGVSQTPSNKVTEKGKYVELRCDPISGHTALYWYRQSLGQGPEFLIYFQGTGAADDSGLPNDRFFAVRPEGSVSTLKIQRTERGDSAVYLCASSFRMRGYTFGSGTRLTVV.

Worth noting for this clone: Compared with germline, one end of the junction differs, possibly owing to a read error. The chain is built from TRBV30 and TRBJ2-7, with 7 nucleotides matching TRBD2. The CDR3 has 12 amino acids. Germline loops: CDR1 GTSNPN, CDR2 SVGIG (reference sequence). The CDR3 nucleotides read TGTGCCTGGAGTGCATGGGCGGGGGTGGTGTTCTTC. Protein product: CAWSAWAGVVFF.

In the case of this clone: The junction shows a germline mismatch at one end, possibly a read error. Here the CDR3 reads CACSLGGVPEAFF. Written as DNA, the CDR3 is TGTGCCTGCAGTTTAGGCGGGGTACCTGAAGCTTTCTTT. This chain joins TRBV27 and TRBJ1-1; D is unclear. Looked up from germline, CDR1 is MNHEY and CDR2 is SMNVEV (reference sequence). The CDR3 totals 13 residues.

The chain links TRBV27 to TRBJ2-3; 10 positions agree with TRBD2. CDR1 and CDR2 (germline): MNHEY, SMNVEV (reference sequence). The V and J ends lost 5 bases and 5 bases, in that order; junction bases with no gene match: 4. CDR3 length: 14 residues. CDR3 loop: CASSLAGAGDTQYF. The CDR3 DNA sequence: TGTGCCAGCAGTCTAGCGGGAGCCGGAGATACGCAGTATTTT.

By share, this clone counts as large. This chain uses TRBV7-2 with TRBJ1-1; no clear D gene. The germline gives CDR1 SGHTA, CDR2 FQGNSA. The CDR3 runs to 11 residues. Trimming left V 3 bases short and J 7 bases short, with 6 bases between. For the CDR3, the DNA is TGTGCCAGCAGCTTTGACGGTGAAGCTTTCTTT. As protein: CASSFDGEAFF.

This chain uses TRBV28 with TRBJ2-7; tentative D call: TRBD1 (6 bases). Per the germline V gene, CDR1 is MDHEN and CDR2 is SYDVKM. This CDR3 is built from 13 residues. The ends were cut back, 6 bases at V and 3 bases at J, with 12 bases in the middle. Here the CDR3 reads CASSRQAIYEQYF. DNA for the CDR3: TGTGCCAGCAGCAGACAGGCCATCTACGAGCAGTACTTC. Filled out from reference TRBV28 and TRBJ2-7, the complete variable domain reads DVKVTQSSRYLVKRTGEKVFLECVQDMDHENMFWYRQDPGLGLRLIYFSYDVKMKEKGDIPEGYSVSREKKERFSLILESASTNQTSMYLCASSRQAIYEQYFGPGTRLTVT.